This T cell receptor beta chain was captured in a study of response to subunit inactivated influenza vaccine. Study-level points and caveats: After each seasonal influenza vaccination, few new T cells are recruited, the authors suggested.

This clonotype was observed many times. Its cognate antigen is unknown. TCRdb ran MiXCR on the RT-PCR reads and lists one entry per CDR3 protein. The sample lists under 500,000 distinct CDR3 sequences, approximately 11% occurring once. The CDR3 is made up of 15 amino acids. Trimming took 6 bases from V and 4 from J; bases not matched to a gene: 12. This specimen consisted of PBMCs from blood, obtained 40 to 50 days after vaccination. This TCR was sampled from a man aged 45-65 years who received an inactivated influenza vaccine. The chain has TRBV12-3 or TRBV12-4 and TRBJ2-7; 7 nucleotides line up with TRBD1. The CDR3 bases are TGTGCCAGCAGCCCACGACAGGGACCGATGTACGAGCAGTACTTC. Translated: CASSPRQGPMYEQYF.